The clone carrying this T cell receptor beta chain was seen repeatedly, ten times or more. Its antigen is currently unknown. The germline gene is not matched at one end of the junction; a read error may be the cause. CDR3 regions were amplified by Arm-PCR using iRepertoire HTBI primers to build TCR beta libraries. Authors' analysis steps: The identification of under 65 TRBV and roughly 15 TRBJ segments was made across samples. From the multiplex PCR reads, TCRdb called clonotypes with MiXCR, one entry per CDR3 protein. These V and J calls are TCRdb output, not the study's own analysis. The table has around 320,000 distinct CDR3 sequences, approximately 15% seen once. This record belongs to a study of regulatory T cells in long-lasting Graves disease. General study findings and limits: Favoring TRBV28, TRBJ1-2 and TRBJ2-5 was a feature seen in persistent disease.

Time point given: newly diagnosed GD, antithyroid drugs for less than 3 months. Isolated PBMC RNA provided the starting material for the TCR library. This CDR3 spans 14 amino acids. Per the germline V gene, CDR1 is DFQATT and CDR2 is SNEGSKA (reference sequence). The data were also submitted as part of a second study, on T cells in Graves' hyperthyroidism and ophthalmopathy. That report notes: HTBI primers were used for first-round RT-PCR of the TCR CDR3. Most thyroid clonotypes expanded above 0.001 appeared in blood too.

Sample: peripheral blood mononuclear cells (PBMCs), taken at new diagnosis, from a patient treated with antithyroid drugs. The rearrangement uses TRBV20-1 and TRBJ2-3, with 10 bases matching TRBD2. The origin of this receptor is a man aged 40-55 years with Graves disease. The CDR3 is CNARHSGGRDTQYF. In nucleotides, the CDR3 is TGCAATGCTAGGCATAGCGGGGGGAGGGATACGCAGTATTTT.